This T cell receptor (beta chain) was captured by sequencing in a study of OX40 agonist ivuxolimab in advanced cancers. The overall study: Head and neck, renal cell, melanoma or hepatocellular carcinoma were the cancers that dose-escalation patients had. The group had a mean age of about 60 years, ranged from roughly 20 to 79, and was just under 85% male.

This clone was detected once. Its matching antigen is unknown. Baseline was the first blood sampling point, followed by cycle 4 day 1 and cycle 7 day 1. Only in-frame clones appear in the TCRdb table, and some are missing; sequencing was by immunoSEQ multiplex PCR. The sample has tens of thousands of clones; roughly nine tenths are singletons. Study observations and caveats: The CD4+ and CD8+ T cells in the blood had expanded clonally by week 6 at 0.1 to 3.0 mg/kg.

This CDR3 region has 14 residues. The V end lost 1 base, the J end lost 2 bases, and 9 bases lay between the germline ends. From germline, CDR1 is MDHEN and CDR2 SYDVKM. This TCR was sampled from an adult with an advanced solid tumor such as melanoma, head and neck, liver or kidney cancer. The chain employs TRBV28 and TRBJ2-7; possible D gene TRBD2, 5 bases. The sequencing used CD4+ or CD8+ T cells sorted from blood, collected in a trial of the OX40 agonist ivuxolimab. CDR3 sequence: CASSLFPGTYEQYF. The DNA of the CDR3 is TGTGCCAGCAGTTTATTCCCGGGAACCTACGAGCAGTACTTC. The complete variable domain, with remaining parts taken from reference TRBV28 and TRBJ2-7, reads DVKVTQSSRYLVKRTGEKVFLECVQDMDHENMFWYRQDPGLGLRLIYFSYDVKMKEKGDIPEGYSVSREKKERFSLILESASTNQTSMYLCASSLFPGTYEQYFGPGTRLTVT.